In this sample, the clone carrying this T cell receptor beta chain turned up once. The sample is drawn from a study of blood T cells in healthy people across ages. With a J-beta primer mix and a sample-barcoded 5' primer, a second PCR ran about 7 to 11 cycles. TCRdb re-analysed the 5' RACE reads in MiXCR, keeping a single row per CDR3 protein. The sample gives 1.8 million or so distinct CDR3 sequences, about two fifths of which show up once; around 23% is in the top ten. The TCR comes from a human donor in good health. Material: blood.

The CDR3 DNA reads as TGTGCCAGCAGTGAGGTGGTCAGACAAGAGACCCAGTACTTC. Amino acid sequence: CASSEVVRQETQYF. The chain couples TRBV2 to TRBJ2-5; no definite D call. This CDR3 contains 14 residues. Germline values: CDR1 SNHLY, CDR2 FYNNEI. Trimming took 3 bases from V and 2 from J, leaving 10 bases between them.